This TCR beta chain was retrieved from a study of T cells in Graves' hyperthyroidism and ophthalmopathy. Study as a whole: Peripheral blood was drawn at first diagnosis, prior to all treatment.

This clonotype was picked up a small number of times. Its specificity is unknown. Researchers took RNA transcripts and amplified the TCR beta CDR3 regions from them. HTBI primers drove first-round RT-PCR of the TCR CDR3. TCRdb called the multiplex PCR reads again in MiXCR, with one record for every CDR3 protein. The data hold nearly 600,000 distinct CDR3 sequences, with approximately 15% observed a single time. Findings of the study overall: Most clonotypes that expanded in the thyroid above 0.001 also showed up in blood.

V was trimmed by 2 bases and J by 2 bases, leaving 17 bases between them. Germline V gene sequence: CDR1 MNHEY, CDR2 SVGEGT. CDR3 length: 17 residues. Ophthalmopathy cases scored 3 or more on the Clinical Activity Score and 4 or more on NOSPECS grade, with duration below 3 months. The clonotype was recovered from a woman under 30 with Graves' ophthalmopathy. The chain links TRBV6-2 or TRBV6-3 to TRBJ2-3; D is possibly TRBD1 (6 bases). What was sequenced was blood. This chain's CDR3 is CASSYRQGSHSTDTQYF. The CDR3 coding sequence is TGTGCCAGCAGTTACCGGCAGGGGTCCCACTCCACAGATACGCAGTATTTT.